This T cell receptor (beta chain) emerged from a study of OX40 agonist ivuxolimab in advanced cancers. Study background: Dose-escalation cases comprised hepatocellular carcinoma, melanoma, renal cell or head and neck cancer.

The repertoire was sequenced with immunoSEQ multiplex PCR; TCRdb's copy has only in-frame clones and lacks some. Among fewer than 85,000 clones listed, approximately 82% were seen once. The sequenced sample was CD4+ or CD8+ T cells sorted from blood, obtained in a trial of the OX40 agonist ivuxolimab. The sequence was obtained from an adult with an advanced solid tumor such as melanoma, head and neck, liver or kidney cancer.

CDR3 bases: TGTGCCACCAGCAGAGATAACAGGTGGGAGACCCAGTACTTC. Translating it yields CATSRDNRWETQYF. V usage is TRBV15 and J usage is TRBJ2-5; D is perhaps TRBD1 (5 bases). V was clipped by 0 bases and J by 5 bases, with 10 bases between them. Germline CDR1 and CDR2: LNHNV and YYDKDF (reference sequence). The CDR3 runs 14 residues. Variable domain in full (rest from reference TRBV15 and TRBJ2-5): DAMVIQNPRYQVTQFGKPVTLSCSQTLNHNVMYWYQQKSSQAPKLLFHYYDKDFNNEADTPDNFQSRRPNTSFCFLDIRSPGLGDTAMYLCATSRDNRWETQYFGPGTRLLVL.